The clone carrying this T cell receptor (beta chain) was detected a few times. What it binds is unknown. The data are from a study of blood T cells in healthy people across ages. Study-wide findings and caveats: Donor CMV status was unknown, possibly confounding expanded clonotype changes. Long-lived donors had more naive CD4+ cells and higher diversity than aged donors. Per million T cells, the diversity of TCR beta decreased roughly linearly as age advanced. Conclusively comparing naive with antigen-experienced cells was impossible with unsorted PBMCs.

The authors ran a second PCR of roughly 6 to 12 cycles using a sample-barcoded 5' primer and a J-beta primer mix. Each CDR3 protein gets one entry after TCRdb re-called the 5' RACE reads with MiXCR. This sample has hundreds of thousands of distinct CDR3 sequences; 35% to 50% occur once, and the top ten carry about 30%. Germline assignment: CDR1 MNHEY and CDR2 SVGEGT. This CDR3 region has 12 residues. Trimming took off 6 bases at V and 11 bases at J, with 16 bases between the two ends. V gene TRBV6-2 or TRBV6-3 combines with J gene TRBJ2-5; D is possibly TRBD1 (5 bases). This receptor was taken from a man older than 75 in good health. What was sequenced was blood. For the CDR3, the DNA is TGTGCCAGCAGCAGGGATTCTAGAGAGCAGTACTTC. This codes for CASSRDSREQYF.